Listed below are T cell receptor beta chains from one sample, sequenced in a study of shared clonotypes between healthy human individuals. TCRdb's table, derived via immunoSEQ multiplex PCR, lists solely in-frame clones and lacks some. In the table there are about 670,000 clones, roughly 78% of which are singletons. Sequenced: memory CD4+ T cells sorted from blood. All receptors derive from a woman between 25 and 40 years old in good health. CDR3s include the opening cysteine and the closing phenylalanine or tryptophan. Fields, in order: J gene, V gene, clone size, D gene, CDR3 protein, CDR3 DNA. The D gene is left open where the match is weak. Rows give clone size only sometimes, using once, few, many, or a class for an expanded clone.

J gene: TRBJ2-7; V gene: TRBV18; clone size: .; D gene: .; CDR3 protein: CASSPGQLAYEQYF; CDR3 DNA: TGTGCCAGCTCACCTGGACAGTTGGCCTACGAGCAGTACTTC
J gene: TRBJ2-2; V gene: TRBV10-2; clone size: .; D gene: .; CDR3 protein: CASRGTITGELFF; CDR3 DNA: TGCGCCAGCAGGGGGACAATCACCGGGGAGCTGTTTTTT
J gene: TRBJ2-1; V gene: TRBV11-2; clone size: .; D gene: TRBD2; CDR3 protein: CASSPSGNSYNEQFF; CDR3 DNA: TGTGCCAGCAGCCCAAGCGGGAACTCCTACAATGAGCAGTTCTTC
J gene: TRBJ2-3; V gene: TRBV9; clone size: .; D gene: TRBD2; CDR3 protein: CASSVAGGSDTQYF; CDR3 DNA: TGTGCCAGCAGCGTAGCCGGCGGGAGCGATACGCAGTATTTT
J gene: TRBJ2-1; V gene: TRBV6-5; clone size: .; D gene: TRBD1; CDR3 protein: CASSYSINRQGNEQFF; CDR3 DNA: TGTGCCAGCAGTTACTCGATTAACCGACAGGGCAATGAGCAGTTCTTC
J gene: TRBJ1-1; V gene: TRBV11-3; clone size: .; D gene: .; CDR3 protein: CASSLRGGTEAFF; CDR3 DNA: TGTGCCAGCAGCTTACGGGGAGGGACTGAAGCTTTCTTT
J gene: TRBJ2-3; V gene: TRBV10-1; clone size: .; D gene: .; CDR3 protein: CASSAGTASTDTQYF; CDR3 DNA: TGCGCCAGCAGTGCCGGGACGGCTAGCACAGATACGCAGTATTTT
J gene: TRBJ1-2; V gene: TRBV2; clone size: .; D gene: .; CDR3 protein: CASISFGGGGYTF; CDR3 DNA: TGTGCCAGCATCTCTTTTGGGGGCGGTGGCTACACCTTC
J gene: TRBJ2-7; V gene: TRBV6-5; clone size: .; D gene: .; CDR3 protein: CASSQSTATYEQYF; CDR3 DNA: TGTGCCAGCAGCCAATCCACAGCCACCTACGAGCAGTACTTC
J gene: TRBJ2-2; V gene: TRBV11-2; clone size: .; D gene: TRBD2; CDR3 protein: CASSTLAGGIGELFF; CDR3 DNA: TGTGCCAGCAGCACACTAGCGGGAGGTATCGGGGAGCTGTTTTTT
J gene: TRBJ2-1; V gene: TRBV5-1; clone size: .; D gene: .; CDR3 protein: CASSQGGSYNEQFF; CDR3 DNA: TGCGCCAGCAGTCAGGGGGGCTCCTACAATGAGCAGTTCTTC
J gene: TRBJ1-5; V gene: TRBV7-8; clone size: .; D gene: .; CDR3 protein: CASSRQQRQPQHF; CDR3 DNA: TGTGCCAGCAGCCGACAACAACGGCAGCCCCAGCATTTT
J gene: TRBJ1-3; V gene: TRBV5-6; clone size: .; D gene: .; CDR3 protein: CASSLGRTRSGNTIYF; CDR3 DNA: TGTGCCAGCAGCTTGGGGCGGACACGCTCTGGAAACACCATATATTTT
J gene: TRBJ1-1; V gene: TRBV19; clone size: .; D gene: .; CDR3 protein: CASSPSGTSTEAFF; CDR3 DNA: TGTGCCAGTAGCCCGAGTGGCACGAGTACTGAAGCTTTCTTT
J gene: TRBJ1-1; V gene: TRBV2; clone size: .; D gene: .; CDR3 protein: CASSEFGGAVNTEAFF; CDR3 DNA: TGTGCCAGCAGTGAGTTCGGGGGCGCCGTGAACACTGAAGCTTTCTTT
J gene: TRBJ2-3; V gene: TRBV5-4; clone size: .; D gene: TRBD2; CDR3 protein: CASSAAGVLADTQYF; CDR3 DNA: TGTGCCAGCAGCGCCGCGGGGGTTTTGGCAGATACGCAGTATTTT
J gene: TRBJ2-7; V gene: TRBV30; clone size: .; D gene: .; CDR3 protein: CAWAASYEQYF; CDR3 DNA: TGTGCCTGGGCGGCTTCCTACGAGCAGTACTTC
J gene: TRBJ1-2; V gene: TRBV7-9; clone size: .; D gene: .; CDR3 protein: CASSLARDISNYGYTF; CDR3 DNA: TGTGCCAGCAGCTTAGCCCGGGACATATCCAACTATGGCTACACCTTC
J gene: TRBJ2-7; V gene: TRBV18; clone size: few; D gene: .; CDR3 protein: CASSPPRSPYEQYF; CDR3 DNA: TGTGCCAGCTCACCACCCCGTTCGCCCTACGAGCAGTACTTC
J gene: TRBJ1-5; V gene: TRBV30; clone size: .; D gene: .; CDR3 protein: CAWSATGTRNQPQHF; CDR3 DNA: TGTGCCTGGAGTGCCACAGGGACTCGCAATCAGCCCCAGCATTTT
J gene: TRBJ2-7; V gene: TRBV6-1; clone size: .; D gene: .; CDR3 protein: CASSETGNSYEQYF; CDR3 DNA: TGTGCCAGCAGTGAAACAGGAAACTCCTACGAGCAGTACTTC
J gene: TRBJ2-1; V gene: TRBV19; clone size: few; D gene: TRBD2; CDR3 protein: CASRLAGGPGEQFF; CDR3 DNA: TGTGCCAGTAGACTAGCGGGAGGGCCTGGTGAGCAGTTCTTC
J gene: TRBJ1-2; V gene: TRBV27; clone size: .; D gene: TRBD1; CDR3 protein: CASRRRGGAHSGYTF; CDR3 DNA: TGTGCCAGCAGGAGAAGAGGGGGCGCGCATAGCGGCTACACCTTC
J gene: TRBJ2-5; V gene: TRBV5-6; clone size: .; D gene: .; CDR3 protein: CASSSPGRETQYF; CDR3 DNA: TGTGCCAGCAGTTCACCAGGGAGGGAGACCCAGTACTTC
J gene: TRBJ2-7; V gene: TRBV25-1; clone size: .; D gene: TRBD2; CDR3 protein: CANRPETSGRASEQYF; CDR3 DNA: TGTGCCAACAGACCAGAAACTAGCGGGAGGGCTTCCGAGCAGTACTTC
J gene: TRBJ2-1; V gene: TRBV6-5; clone size: few; D gene: TRBD2; CDR3 protein: CASSSGLAGVNEQFF; CDR3 DNA: TGTGCCAGCAGTTCCGGACTAGCGGGAGTTAATGAGCAGTTCTTC
J gene: TRBJ2-2; V gene: TRBV28; clone size: .; D gene: .; CDR3 protein: CASSPGSSNTGELFF; CDR3 DNA: TGTGCCAGCAGTCCGGGCAGCTCGAACACCGGGGAGCTGTTTTTT
J gene: TRBJ2-7; V gene: TRBV28; clone size: .; D gene: TRBD1; CDR3 protein: CASRGQGAPTREQYF; CDR3 DNA: TGTGCCAGCAGAGGGCAGGGGGCTCCGACTAGGGAGCAGTACTTC
J gene: TRBJ1-5; V gene: TRBV19; clone size: .; D gene: TRBD1; CDR3 protein: CASSDRTGLSQPQHF; CDR3 DNA: TGTGCCAGTAGCGACAGGACAGGGCTGAGCCAGCCCCAGCATTTT
J gene: TRBJ1-3; V gene: TRBV11-2; clone size: .; D gene: TRBD1; CDR3 protein: CASSPGQIGDTIYF; CDR3 DNA: TGTGCCAGCAGCCCGGGACAGATCGGGGACACCATATATTTT
J gene: TRBJ2-4; V gene: TRBV7-9; clone size: .; D gene: .; CDR3 protein: CASSLNEDPKNIQYF; CDR3 DNA: TGTGCCAGCAGCTTGAATGAGGATCCCAAAAACATTCAGTACTTC
J gene: TRBJ2-6; V gene: TRBV11-3; clone size: .; D gene: .; CDR3 protein: CASSLPPGVVSGANVLTF; CDR3 DNA: TGTGCCAGCAGCTTGCCCCCAGGGGTCGTCTCTGGGGCCAACGTCCTGACTTTC
J gene: TRBJ1-1; V gene: TRBV11-3; clone size: .; D gene: .; CDR3 protein: CASSLGEGSMNTEAFF; CDR3 DNA: TGTGCCAGCAGCTTAGGGGAAGGTAGTATGAACACTGAAGCTTTCTTT
J gene: TRBJ2-4; V gene: TRBV19; clone size: many; D gene: .; CDR3 protein: CASSPAGLAKNIQYF; CDR3 DNA: TGTGCCAGTAGTCCAGCCGGGCTAGCCAAAAACATTCAGTACTTC
J gene: TRBJ2-1; V gene: TRBV19; clone size: few; D gene: TRBD2; CDR3 protein: CASSLEILAGGREQFF; CDR3 DNA: TGTGCCAGTAGTTTAGAAATACTAGCGGGAGGGAGGGAGCAGTTCTTC
J gene: TRBJ2-7; V gene: TRBV18; clone size: .; D gene: .; CDR3 protein: CASSPIGPHGNSYHEQYF; CDR3 DNA: TGTGCCAGCTCACCGATCGGGCCCCACGGGAACAGTTACCACGAGCAGTACTTC
J gene: TRBJ2-7; V gene: TRBV18; clone size: .; D gene: .; CDR3 protein: CASSPPFLDEQYF; CDR3 DNA: TGTGCCAGCTCACCACCTTTTTTGGACGAGCAGTACTTC
J gene: TRBJ2-5; V gene: TRBV11-2; clone size: .; D gene: .; CDR3 protein: CASSFFRAQETQYF; CDR3 DNA: TGTGCCAGCAGCTTTTTTCGCGCGCAAGAGACCCAGTACTTC
J gene: TRBJ1-5; V gene: TRBV5-8; clone size: .; D gene: .; CDR3 protein: CASSPFGGGGNQPQHF; CDR3 DNA: TGTGCCAGCAGCCCCTTCGGAGGAGGGGGCAATCAGCCCCAGCATTTT
J gene: TRBJ2-5; V gene: TRBV20-1; clone size: .; D gene: .; CDR3 protein: CSASLGETQYF; CDR3 DNA: TGCAGTGCCAGTCTCGGGGAGACCCAGTACTTC
J gene: TRBJ1-4; V gene: TRBV29-1; clone size: .; D gene: .; CDR3 protein: CSVAEEDRRAKLFF; CDR3 DNA: TGCAGCGTTGCCGAGGAGGACCGGCGAGCGAAACTGTTTTTT
J gene: TRBJ2-3; V gene: TRBV6-4; clone size: many; D gene: .; CDR3 protein: CASSERGTDTQYF; CDR3 DNA: TGTGCCAGCAGTGAGCGGGGCACAGATACGCAGTATTTT
J gene: TRBJ1-5; V gene: TRBV7-6; clone size: .; D gene: .; CDR3 protein: CASSPQRDQPQHF; CDR3 DNA: TGTGCCAGCAGCCCCCAGAGGGATCAGCCCCAGCATTTT
J gene: TRBJ1-1; V gene: TRBV6-1; clone size: .; D gene: .; CDR3 protein: CASSVIRDNTEAFF; CDR3 DNA: TGTGCCAGCAGTGTGATCAGAGATAACACTGAAGCTTTCTTT
J gene: TRBJ1-3; V gene: TRBV9; clone size: once; D gene: .; CDR3 protein: CASGAGQSQRTIYF; CDR3 DNA: TGTGCCAGCGGTGCTGGGCAGAGCCAACGCACCATATATTTT
J gene: TRBJ1-2; V gene: TRBV14; clone size: .; D gene: .; CDR3 protein: CASSQGHYGYTF; CDR3 DNA: TGTGCCAGCAGCCAAGGACACTATGGCTACACCTTC
J gene: TRBJ1-2; V gene: TRBV6-1; clone size: .; D gene: TRBD1; CDR3 protein: CASSATGGYGYTF; CDR3 DNA: TGTGCCAGCAGTGCGACAGGGGGGTATGGCTACACCTTC
J gene: TRBJ2-7; V gene: TRBV29-1; clone size: .; D gene: .; CDR3 protein: CSVGAQGYEQYF; CDR3 DNA: TGCAGCGTTGGGGCCCAGGGGTACGAGCAGTACTTC
J gene: TRBJ2-1; V gene: TRBV6-1; clone size: .; D gene: .; CDR3 protein: CASTETTVYNEQFF; CDR3 DNA: TGTGCCAGCACAGAAACGACAGTTTACAATGAGCAGTTCTTC
J gene: TRBJ1-2; V gene: TRBV5-1; clone size: few; D gene: TRBD1; CDR3 protein: CASRIGTVDYGYTF; CDR3 DNA: TGCGCCAGCAGAATCGGGACAGTCGACTATGGCTACACCTTC
J gene: TRBJ2-7; V gene: TRBV9; clone size: .; D gene: TRBD2; CDR3 protein: CASGEGIDEQYF; CDR3 DNA: TGTGCCAGCGGGGAGGGCATCGACGAGCAGTACTTC
J gene: TRBJ2-7; V gene: TRBV28; clone size: .; D gene: .; CDR3 protein: CASSFGGAPGQYF; CDR3 DNA: TGTGCCAGCAGTTTCGGCGGGGCCCCCGGGCAGTACTTC
J gene: TRBJ2-7; V gene: TRBV2; clone size: .; D gene: .; CDR3 protein: CASSDGPPPYEQYF; CDR3 DNA: TGTGCCAGCAGTGATGGCCCTCCCCCCTACGAGCAGTACTTC